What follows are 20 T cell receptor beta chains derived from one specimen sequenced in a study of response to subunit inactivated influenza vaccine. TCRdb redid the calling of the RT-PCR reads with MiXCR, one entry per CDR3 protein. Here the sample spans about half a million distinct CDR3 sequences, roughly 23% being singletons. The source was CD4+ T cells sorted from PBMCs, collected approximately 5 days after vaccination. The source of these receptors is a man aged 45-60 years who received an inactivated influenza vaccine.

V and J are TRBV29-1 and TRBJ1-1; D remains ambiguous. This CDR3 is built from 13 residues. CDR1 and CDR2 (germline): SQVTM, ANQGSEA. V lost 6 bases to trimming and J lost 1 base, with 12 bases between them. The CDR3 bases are TGCAGCGTCGGGAGGAGGACGAACACTGAAGCTTTCTTT. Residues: CSVGRRTNTEAFF.

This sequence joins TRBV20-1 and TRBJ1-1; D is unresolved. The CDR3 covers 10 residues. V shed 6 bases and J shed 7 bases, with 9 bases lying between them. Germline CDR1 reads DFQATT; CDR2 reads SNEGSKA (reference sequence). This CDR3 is CSAIEVEAFF. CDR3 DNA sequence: TGCAGTGCCATTGAGGTTGAAGCTTTCTTT.

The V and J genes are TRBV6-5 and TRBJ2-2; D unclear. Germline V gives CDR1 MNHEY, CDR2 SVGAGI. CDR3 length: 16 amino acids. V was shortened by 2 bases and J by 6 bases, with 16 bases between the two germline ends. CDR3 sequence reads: CASSYHRRRPAGELFF. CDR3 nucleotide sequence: TGTGCCAGCAGTTACCATAGACGGAGACCGGCCGGGGAGCTGTTTTTT.

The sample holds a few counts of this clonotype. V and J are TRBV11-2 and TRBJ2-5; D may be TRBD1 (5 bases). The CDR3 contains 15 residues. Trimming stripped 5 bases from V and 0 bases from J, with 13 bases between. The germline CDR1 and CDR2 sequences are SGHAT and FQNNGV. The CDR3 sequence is CASSRGPQYQETQYF. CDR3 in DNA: TGTGCCAGCAGCAGGGGCCCTCAGTACCAAGAGACCCAGTACTTC.

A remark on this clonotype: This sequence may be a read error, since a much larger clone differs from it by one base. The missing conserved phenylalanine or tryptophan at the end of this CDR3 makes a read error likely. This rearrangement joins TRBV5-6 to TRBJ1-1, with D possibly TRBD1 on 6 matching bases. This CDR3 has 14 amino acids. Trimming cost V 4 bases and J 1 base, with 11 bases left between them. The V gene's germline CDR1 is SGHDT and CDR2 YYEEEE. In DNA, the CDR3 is TGTGCCAGCAGCCAAGGGACAACGAACACTGAAGCTTTCCTT. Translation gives CASSQGTTNTEAFL.

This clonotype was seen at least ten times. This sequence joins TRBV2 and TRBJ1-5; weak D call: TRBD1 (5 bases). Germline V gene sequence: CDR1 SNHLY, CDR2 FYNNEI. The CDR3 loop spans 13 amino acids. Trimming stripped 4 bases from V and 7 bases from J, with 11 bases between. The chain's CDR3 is CASSVSRDQPQHF. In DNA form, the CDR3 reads TGTGCCAGCAGTGTCAGCAGGGACCAGCCCCAGCATTTT. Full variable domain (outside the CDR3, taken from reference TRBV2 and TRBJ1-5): EPEVTQTPSHQVTQMGQEVILRCVPISNHLYFYWYRQILGQKVEFLVSFYNNEISEKSEIFDDQFSVERPDGSNFTLKIRSTKLEDSAMYFCASSVSRDQPQHFGDGTRLSIL.

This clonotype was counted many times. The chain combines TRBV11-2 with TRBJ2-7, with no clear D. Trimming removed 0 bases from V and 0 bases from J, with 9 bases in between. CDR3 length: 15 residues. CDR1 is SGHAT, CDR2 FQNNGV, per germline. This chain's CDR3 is CASSLEAAPSYEQYF. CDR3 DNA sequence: TGTGCCAGCAGCTTAGAGGCAGCCCCCTCCTACGAGCAGTACTTC. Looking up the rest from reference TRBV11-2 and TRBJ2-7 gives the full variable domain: EAGVAQSPRYKIIEKRQSVAFWCNPISGHATLYWYQQILGQGPKLLIQFQNNGVVDDSQLPKDRFSAERLKGVDSTLKIQPAKLEDSAVYLCASSLEAAPSYEQYFGPGTRLTVT.

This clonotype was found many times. The CDR3 nucleotides are TGTGCCAGCAGCGTAGAACCTACGGGTAATGAAAAACTGTTTTTT. This sequence encodes CASSVEPTGNEKLFF. V and J are TRBV9 and TRBJ1-4; D is ambiguous. CDR1 is SGDLS and CDR2 is YYNGEE in the germline V gene. V was trimmed by 0 bases and J by 4 bases, leaving 10 bases between them. The CDR3 has 15 residues.

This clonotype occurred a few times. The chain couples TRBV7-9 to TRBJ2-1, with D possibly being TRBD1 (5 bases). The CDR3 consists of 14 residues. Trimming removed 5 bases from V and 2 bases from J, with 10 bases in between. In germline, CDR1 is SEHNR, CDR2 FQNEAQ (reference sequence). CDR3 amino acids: CASSGQWPYNEQFF. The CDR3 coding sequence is TGTGCCAGCAGCGGACAATGGCCCTACAATGAGCAGTTCTTC.

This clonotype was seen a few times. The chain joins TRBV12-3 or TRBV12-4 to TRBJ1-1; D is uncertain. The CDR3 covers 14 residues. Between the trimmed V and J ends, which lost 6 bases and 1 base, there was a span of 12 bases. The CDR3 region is CASSLRMGNTEAFF. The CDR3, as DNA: TGTGCCAGCAGCCTAAGGATGGGGAACACTGAAGCTTTCTTT.

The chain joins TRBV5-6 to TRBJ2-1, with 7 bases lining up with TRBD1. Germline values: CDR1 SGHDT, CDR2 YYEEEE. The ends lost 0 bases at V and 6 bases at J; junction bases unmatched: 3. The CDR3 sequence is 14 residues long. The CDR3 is CASSLAGQINEQFF. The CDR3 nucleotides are TGTGCCAGCAGCTTGGCGGGACAGATCAATGAGCAGTTCTTC.

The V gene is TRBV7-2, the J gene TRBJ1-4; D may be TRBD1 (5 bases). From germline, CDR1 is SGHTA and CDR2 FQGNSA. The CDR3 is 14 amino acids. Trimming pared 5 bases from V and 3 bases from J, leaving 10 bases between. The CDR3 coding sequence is TGTGCCAGCAGCCGAGACAGTGCTAATGAAAAACTGTTTTTT. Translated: CASSRDSANEKLFF.

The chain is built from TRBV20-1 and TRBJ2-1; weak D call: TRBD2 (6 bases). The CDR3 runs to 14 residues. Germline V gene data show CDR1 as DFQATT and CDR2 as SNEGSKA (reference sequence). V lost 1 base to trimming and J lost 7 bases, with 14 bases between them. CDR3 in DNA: TGCAGTGCTAGAGTTCCCAGGCGGGGTAATGAGCAGTTCTTC. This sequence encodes CSARVPRRGNEQFF.

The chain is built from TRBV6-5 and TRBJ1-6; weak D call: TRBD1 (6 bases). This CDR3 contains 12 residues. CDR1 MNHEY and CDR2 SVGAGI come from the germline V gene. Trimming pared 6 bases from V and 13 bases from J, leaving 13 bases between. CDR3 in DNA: TGTGCCAGCAGGGACAGCTTGGCGCCCCTCCACTTT. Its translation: CASRDSLAPLHF.

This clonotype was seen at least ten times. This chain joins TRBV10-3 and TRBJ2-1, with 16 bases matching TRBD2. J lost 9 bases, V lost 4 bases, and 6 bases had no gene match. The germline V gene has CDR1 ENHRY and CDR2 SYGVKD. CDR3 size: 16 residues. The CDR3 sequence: CAISAGTSGRAVEQFF. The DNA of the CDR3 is TGTGCCATCAGTGCGGGGACTAGCGGGAGGGCCGTTGAGCAGTTCTTC.

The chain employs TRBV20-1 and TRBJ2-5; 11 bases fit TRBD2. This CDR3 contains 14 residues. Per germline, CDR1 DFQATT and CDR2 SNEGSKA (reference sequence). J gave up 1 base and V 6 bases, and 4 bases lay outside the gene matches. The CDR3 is CSARLAGSQETQYF. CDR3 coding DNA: TGCAGTGCAAGACTAGCGGGGTCCCAAGAGACCCAGTACTTC.

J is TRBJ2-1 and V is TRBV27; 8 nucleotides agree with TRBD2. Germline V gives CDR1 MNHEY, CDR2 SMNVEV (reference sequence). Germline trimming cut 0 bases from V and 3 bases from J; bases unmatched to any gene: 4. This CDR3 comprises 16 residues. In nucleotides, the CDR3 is TGTGCCAGCAGTTTATCTGTCGGGAGGGACTACAATGAGCAGTTCTTC. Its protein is CASSLSVGRDYNEQFF.

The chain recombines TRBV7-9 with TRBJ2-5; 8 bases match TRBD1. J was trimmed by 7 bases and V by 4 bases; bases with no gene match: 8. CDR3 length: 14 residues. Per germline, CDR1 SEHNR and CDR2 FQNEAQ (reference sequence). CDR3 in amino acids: CASSSADRGGTQYF. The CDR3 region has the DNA TGTGCCAGCAGCTCGGCCGACAGGGGAGGGACCCAGTACTTC.

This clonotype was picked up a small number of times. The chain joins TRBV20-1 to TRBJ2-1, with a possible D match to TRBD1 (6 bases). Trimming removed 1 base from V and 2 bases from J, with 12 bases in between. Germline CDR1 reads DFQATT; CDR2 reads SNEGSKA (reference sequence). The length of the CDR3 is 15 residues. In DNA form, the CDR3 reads TGCAGTGCTAGAGCCGGGACACGCGCCTACAATGAGCAGTTCTTC. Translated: CSARAGTRAYNEQFF.

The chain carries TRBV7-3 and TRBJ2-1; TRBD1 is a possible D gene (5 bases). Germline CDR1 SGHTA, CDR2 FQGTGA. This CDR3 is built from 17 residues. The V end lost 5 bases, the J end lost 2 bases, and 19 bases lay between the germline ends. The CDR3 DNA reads TGTGCCAGCAGCCCCCAACCCGCAGGGATTACCTACAATGAGCAGTTCTTC. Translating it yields CASSPQPAGITYNEQFF.